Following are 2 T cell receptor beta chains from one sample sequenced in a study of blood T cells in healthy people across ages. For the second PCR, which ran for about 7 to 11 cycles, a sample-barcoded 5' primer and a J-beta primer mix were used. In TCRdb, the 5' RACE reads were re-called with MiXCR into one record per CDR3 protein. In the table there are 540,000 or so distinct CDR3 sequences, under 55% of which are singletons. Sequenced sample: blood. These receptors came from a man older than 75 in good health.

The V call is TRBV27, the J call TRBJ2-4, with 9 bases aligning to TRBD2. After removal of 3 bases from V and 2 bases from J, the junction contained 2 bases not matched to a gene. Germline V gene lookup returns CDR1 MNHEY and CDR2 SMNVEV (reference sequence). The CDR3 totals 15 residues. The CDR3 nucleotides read TGTGCCAGCAGTTTTAGCGGGAGAACCAAAAACATTCAGTACTTC. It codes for CASSFSGRTKNIQYF.

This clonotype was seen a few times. The CDR3 loop is CASSFSSVYNEQFF. The DNA of the CDR3 is TGTGCCAGCAGCTTCTCTAGCGTCTACAATGAGCAGTTCTTC. The V call is TRBV11-3, the J call TRBJ2-1; maybe TRBD2 (6 bases). Trimming shortened V by 3 bases and J by 3 bases, and 9 bases separated the two germline ends. Germline V gives CDR1 SGHNT, CDR2 YENEEA. This CDR3 is 14 amino acids long.